This T cell receptor beta chain is drawn from a study of OX40 agonist ivuxolimab in advanced cancers. This clone was seen a single time. The CDR3 runs 16 residues. CDR1 and CDR2 (germline): SGHRS, YFSETQ. J was trimmed by 3 bases and V by 4 bases; bases with no gene match: 7. This table comes from immunoSEQ multiplex PCR, and its TCRdb copy is limited to in-frame clones, with some not included. The table records 45,000 to 50,000 clones, approximately 91% of them present only once. The chain uses TRBV5-1 and TRBJ2-3; the match to TRBD2 covers 11 bases. The TCR sequence derives from an adult with an advanced solid tumor such as melanoma, head and neck, liver or kidney cancer. Here the sequenced sample was CD4+ or CD8+ T cells sorted from blood, taken in a trial of the OX40 agonist ivuxolimab. This chain's CDR3 is CASSRALAGVTDTQYF. The DNA of the CDR3 is TGCGCCAGCAGCCGTGCACTAGCGGGAGTGACAGATACGCAGTATTTT.